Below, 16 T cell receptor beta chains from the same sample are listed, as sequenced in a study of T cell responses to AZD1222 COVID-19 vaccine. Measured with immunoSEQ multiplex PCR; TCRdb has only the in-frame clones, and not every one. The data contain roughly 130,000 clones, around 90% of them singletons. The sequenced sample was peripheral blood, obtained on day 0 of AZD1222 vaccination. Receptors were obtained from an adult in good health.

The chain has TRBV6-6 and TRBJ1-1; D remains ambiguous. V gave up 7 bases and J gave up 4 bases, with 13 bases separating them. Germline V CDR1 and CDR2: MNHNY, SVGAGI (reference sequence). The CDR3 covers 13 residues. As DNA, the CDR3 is TGTGCCAGCACCACGGGGTTCGGCACTGAAGCTTTCTTT. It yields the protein CASTTGFGTEAFF.

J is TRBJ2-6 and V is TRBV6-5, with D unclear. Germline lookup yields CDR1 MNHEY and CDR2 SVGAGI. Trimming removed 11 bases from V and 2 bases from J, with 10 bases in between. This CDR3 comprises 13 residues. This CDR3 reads CAASEPGANVLTF. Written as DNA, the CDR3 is TGTGCCGCCTCCGAACCTGGGGCCAACGTCCTGACTTTC.

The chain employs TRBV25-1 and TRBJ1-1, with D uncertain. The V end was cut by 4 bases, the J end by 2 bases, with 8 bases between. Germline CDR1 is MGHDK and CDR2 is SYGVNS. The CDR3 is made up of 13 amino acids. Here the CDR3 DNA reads TGTGCCAGCAGTGGTCCTTATAACACTGAAGCTTTCTTT. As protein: CASSGPYNTEAFF.

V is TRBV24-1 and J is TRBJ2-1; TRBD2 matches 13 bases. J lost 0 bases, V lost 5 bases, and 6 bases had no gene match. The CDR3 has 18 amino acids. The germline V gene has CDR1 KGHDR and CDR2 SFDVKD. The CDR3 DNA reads TGTGCCACCAGTGGCGGGACTAGCGGGATAAGCTCCTACAATGAGCAGTTCTTC. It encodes CATSGGTSGISSYNEQFF.

The CDR3 loop reads CASSQEPGPSGNTIYF. The CDR3 nucleotides read TGTGCCAGCAGCCAAGAGCCGGGCCCCTCTGGAAACACCATATATTTT. This chain links TRBV3-1 (or the pseudogene TRBV3-2) with TRBJ1-3; no definite D call. With 0 bases removed from V and 0 bases from J, the gap between germline ends came to 9 bases. The CDR3 contains 16 residues. Germline CDR1 reads LGHDT; CDR2 reads YNNKEL (reference sequence).

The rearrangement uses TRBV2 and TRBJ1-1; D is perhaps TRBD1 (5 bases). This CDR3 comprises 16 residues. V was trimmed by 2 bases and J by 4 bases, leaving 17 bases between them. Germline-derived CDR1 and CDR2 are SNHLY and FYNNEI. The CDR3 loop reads CASSENTGGVTTEAFF. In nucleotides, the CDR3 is TGTGCCAGCAGTGAAAACACCGGGGGGGTTACCACTGAAGCTTTCTTT.

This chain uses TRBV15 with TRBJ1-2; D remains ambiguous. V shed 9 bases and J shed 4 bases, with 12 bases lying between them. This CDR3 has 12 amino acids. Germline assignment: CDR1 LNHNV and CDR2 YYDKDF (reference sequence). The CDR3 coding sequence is TGTGCCACAACCGATCCACCCTATGGCTACACCTTC. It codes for CATTDPPYGYTF. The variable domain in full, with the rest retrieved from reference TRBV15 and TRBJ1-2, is DAMVIQNPRYQVTQFGKPVTLSCSQTLNHNVMYWYQQKSSQAPKLLFHYYDKDFNNEADTPDNFQSRRPNTSFCFLDIRSPGLGDTAMYLCATTDPPYGYTFGSGTRLTVV.

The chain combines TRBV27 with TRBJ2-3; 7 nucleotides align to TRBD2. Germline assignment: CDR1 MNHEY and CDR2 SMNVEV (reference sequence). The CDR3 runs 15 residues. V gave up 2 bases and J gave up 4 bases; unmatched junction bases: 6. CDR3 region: CASSLGGRVSDTQYF. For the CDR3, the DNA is TGTGCCAGCAGTTTAGGCGGGAGAGTATCAGATACGCAGTATTTT.

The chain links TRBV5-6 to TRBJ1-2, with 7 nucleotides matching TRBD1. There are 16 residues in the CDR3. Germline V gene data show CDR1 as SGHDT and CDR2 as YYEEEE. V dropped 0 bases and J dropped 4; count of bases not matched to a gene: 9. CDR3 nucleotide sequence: TGTGCCAGCAGCTTGGGCAACAGGGGTGGGTTCTATGGCTACACCTTC. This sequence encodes CASSLGNRGGFYGYTF.

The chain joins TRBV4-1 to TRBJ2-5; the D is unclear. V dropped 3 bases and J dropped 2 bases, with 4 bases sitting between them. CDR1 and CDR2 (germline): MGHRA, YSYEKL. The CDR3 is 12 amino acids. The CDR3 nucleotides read TGCGCCAGCAGCCACCCACAAGAGACCCAGTACTTC. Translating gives CASSHPQETQYF.

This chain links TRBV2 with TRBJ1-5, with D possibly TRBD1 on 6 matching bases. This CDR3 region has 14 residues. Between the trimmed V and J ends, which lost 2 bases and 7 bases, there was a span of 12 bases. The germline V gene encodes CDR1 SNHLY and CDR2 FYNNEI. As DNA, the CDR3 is TGTGCCAGCAGTGAATCCGGGGGCCGGCAGCCCCAGCATTTT. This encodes CASSESGGRQPQHF.

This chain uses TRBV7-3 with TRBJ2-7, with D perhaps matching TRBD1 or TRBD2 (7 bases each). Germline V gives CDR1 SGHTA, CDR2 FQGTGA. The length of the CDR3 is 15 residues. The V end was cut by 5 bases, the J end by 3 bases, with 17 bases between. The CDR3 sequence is CASSAAGGDHYEQYF. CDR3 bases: TGTGCCAGCAGCGCCGCAGGGGGGGACCACTACGAGCAGTACTTC.

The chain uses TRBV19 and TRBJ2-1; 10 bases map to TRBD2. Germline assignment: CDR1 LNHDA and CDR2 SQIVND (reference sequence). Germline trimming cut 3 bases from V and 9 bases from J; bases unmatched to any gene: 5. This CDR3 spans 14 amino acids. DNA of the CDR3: TGTGCCAGTAGTATGGTTAGCGGGAGGTTTGAGCAGTTCTTC. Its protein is CASSMVSGRFEQFF.

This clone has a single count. CDR3 sequence: CASSQGPEGVDEQFF. Written as DNA, the CDR3 is TGTGCCAGCAGCCAAGGTCCGGAGGGGGTGGATGAGCAGTTCTTC. The chain carries TRBV3-1 (or the pseudogene TRBV3-2) and TRBJ2-1; D may correspond to TRBD1 or TRBD2 (6 bases each). The CDR3 length is 15 residues. The V gene's germline CDR1 is LGHDT and CDR2 YNNKEL (reference sequence). V gave up 1 base and J gave up 8 bases, with 15 bases separating them.

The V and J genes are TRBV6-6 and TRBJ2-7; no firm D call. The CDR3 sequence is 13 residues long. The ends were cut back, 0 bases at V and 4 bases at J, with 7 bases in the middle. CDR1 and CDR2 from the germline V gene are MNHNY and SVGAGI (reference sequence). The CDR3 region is CASSYSAQYEQYF. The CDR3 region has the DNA TGTGCCAGCAGTTACTCGGCGCAGTACGAGCAGTACTTC.

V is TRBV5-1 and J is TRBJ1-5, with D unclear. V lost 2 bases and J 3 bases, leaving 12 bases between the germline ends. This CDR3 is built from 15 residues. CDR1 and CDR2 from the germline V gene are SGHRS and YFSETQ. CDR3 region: CASSLAGDNNQPQHF. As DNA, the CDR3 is TGCGCCAGCAGCTTAGCGGGAGACAACAATCAGCCCCAGCATTTT. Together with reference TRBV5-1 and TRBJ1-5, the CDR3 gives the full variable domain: KAGVTQTPRYLIKTRGQQVTLSCSPISGHRSVSWYQQTPGQGLQFLFEYFSETQRNKGNFPGRFSGRQFSNSRSEMNVSTLELGDSALYLCASSLAGDNNQPQHFGDGTRLSIL.